There are a few counts of the clone carrying this T cell receptor (beta chain). The target antigen is unknown. The entry originates in a study of T cells in Graves' hyperthyroidism and ophthalmopathy. Study findings and constraints: Most clonotypes expanded in thyroid above 0.001 were likewise present in blood.

The CDR3 has 12 residues. From germline, CDR1 is SQVTM and CDR2 ANQGSEA. Trimming cost V 4 bases and J 10 bases, with 14 bases left between them. Ophthalmopathy patients had moderate-to-severe active disease, CAS ≥3, NOSPECS ≥4, and disease duration under 3 months. The source material, RNA transcripts, was used to amplify TCR beta CDR3 regions. Initially, a first-round RT-PCR of the TCR CDR3 employed the HTBI primer set. Each CDR3 protein is one row after TCRdb ran MiXCR on the multiplex PCR reads. The repertoire holds a few hundred thousand distinct CDR3 sequences, with approximately 16% as singletons.

Sequenced sample: blood. This TCR came from a woman aged 30 to 39 with Graves' ophthalmopathy. V is TRBV29-1 and J is TRBJ2-1; possible D gene TRBD1, 7 bases. This CDR3 reads CSVVARGDEQFF. CDR3 DNA: TGCAGCGTTGTCGCCAGGGGGGACGAGCAGTTCTTC.